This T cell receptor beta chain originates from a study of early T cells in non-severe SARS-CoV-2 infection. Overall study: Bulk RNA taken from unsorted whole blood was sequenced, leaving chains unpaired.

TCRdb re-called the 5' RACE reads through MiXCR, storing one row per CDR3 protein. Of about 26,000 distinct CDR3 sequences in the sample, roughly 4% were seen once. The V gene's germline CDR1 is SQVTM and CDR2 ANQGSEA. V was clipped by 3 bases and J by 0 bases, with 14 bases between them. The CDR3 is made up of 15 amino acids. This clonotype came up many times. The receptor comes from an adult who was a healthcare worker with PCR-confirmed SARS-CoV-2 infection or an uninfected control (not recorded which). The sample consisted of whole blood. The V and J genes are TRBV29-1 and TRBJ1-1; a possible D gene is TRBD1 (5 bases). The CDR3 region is CSVDSGWGMNTEAFF. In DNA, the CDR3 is TGCAGCGTTGATTCCGGGTGGGGGATGAACACTGAAGCTTTCTTT.